Below, 11 T cell receptor beta chains from the same sample are listed, as sequenced in a study of CD8+CD57+ T cells in acquired aplastic anemia. Researchers used genomic DNA as the template to profile TCR beta VDJ and CDR3. TCRdb re-analysed the reads in MiXCR, keeping a single row per CDR3 protein. The table lists 150,000 to 200,000 distinct CDR3 sequences, under 70% of them singletons. Material: sorted CD4+, CD8+, or CD8+CD57+ T cells (not recorded which) from PBMCs. The source of these receptors is a human donor with severe aplastic anemia or a healthy control (not recorded which).

The V call is TRBV15, the J call TRBJ2-6; 7 bases are a match to TRBD2. Germline V CDR1 and CDR2: LNHNV, YYDKDF (reference sequence). V was clipped by 6 bases and J by 1 base; unmatched bases: 0. This CDR3 region has 14 residues. CDR3 in DNA: TGTGCCACCAGGGGGGGGTCTGGGGCCAACGTCCTGACTTTC. Translating gives CATRGGSGANVLTF. Full variable domain (remainder filled in from reference TRBV15 and TRBJ2-6): DAMVIQNPRYQVTQFGKPVTLSCSQTLNHNVMYWYQQKSSQAPKLLFHYYDKDFNNEADTPDNFQSRRPNTSFCFLDIRSPGLGDTAMYLCATRGGSGANVLTFGAGSRLTVL.

The chain combines TRBV2 with TRBJ1-5; D not resolved. Germline V CDR1 and CDR2: SNHLY, FYNNEI. The ends were cut back, 3 bases at V and 7 bases at J, with 10 bases in the middle. The CDR3 has 13 amino acids. CDR3 sequence: CASSENSYQPQHF. The DNA for the CDR3 is TGTGCCAGCAGTGAGAACAGTTACCAGCCCCAGCATTTT.

The CDR3 DNA reads as TGTGCCAGCAGCTCGCCCGGCCGGACAGGCAACTCTGGAAACACCATATATTTT. Encoded protein: CASSSPGRTGNSGNTIYF. This rearrangement joins TRBV7-9 to TRBJ1-3; TRBD1 matches at 7 bases. Unmatched junction bases numbered 12, after V lost 4 bases and J lost 0 bases. CDR1 is SEHNR, CDR2 FQNEAQ, per germline (reference sequence). The CDR3 runs 18 residues.

The V and J genes are TRBV29-1 and TRBJ2-6; D may be TRBD1 or TRBD2 (5 bases each). CDR1 SQVTM and CDR2 ANQGSEA come from the germline V gene. This CDR3 is built from 14 residues. Deletions cut 7 bases from V and 0 bases from J, with 10 bases between. The CDR3, as DNA: TGCAGCGCGGGACCGACCTCTGGGGCCAACGTCCTGACTTTC. It is translated as CSAGPTSGANVLTF. Using reference TRBV29-1 and TRBJ2-6 for the parts outside the CDR3, the full variable domain is SAVISQKPSRDICQRGTSLTIQCQVDSQVTMMFWYRQQPGQSLTLIATANQGSEATYESGFVIDKFPISRPNLTFSTLTVSNMSPEDSSIYLCSAGPTSGANVLTFGAGSRLTVL.

CDR3 DNA: TGTGCCAGCAGCAGCATGGACAGGGCAAGCACTGAAGCTTTCTTT. Translation: CASSSMDRASTEAFF. The genes are TRBV5-4 and TRBJ1-1; 8 bases align to TRBD1. Trimming at V came to 4 bases and at J to 4 bases, leaving 9 bases not matched to a gene. The CDR3 is 15 residues long. CDR1 and CDR2 (germline): SGHNT, YYREEE (reference sequence).

V is TRBV2 and J is TRBJ2-3, with D perhaps TRBD1 or TRBD2 (6 bases each). This CDR3 spans 13 amino acids. Germline assignment: CDR1 SNHLY and CDR2 FYNNEI. Trimming shortened V by 8 bases and J by 6 bases, and 15 bases separated the two germline ends. In nucleotides, the CDR3 is TGTGCCAGCTGCTGGGGGGCCGAGGATACGCAGTATTTT. The encoded protein is CASCWGAEDTQYF.

The chain uses TRBV14 and TRBJ2-3; D is possibly TRBD1 or TRBD2 (5 bases each). V was shortened by 3 bases and J by 6 bases, with 7 bases between the two germline ends. This CDR3 contains 12 residues. Germline-derived CDR1 and CDR2 are SGHDN and FVKESK. The CDR3 loop is CASSHWGDTQYF. The DNA for the CDR3 is TGTGCCAGCAGCCATTGGGGGGATACGCAGTATTTT.

The chain is built from TRBV2 and TRBJ2-7; TRBD1 matches at 12 bases. This CDR3 contains 14 residues. Looked up from germline, CDR1 is SNHLY and CDR2 is FYNNEI. The ends lost 10 bases at V and 4 bases at J; junction bases unmatched: 8. CDR3 region: CAITPGQGAYEQYF. Here the CDR3 DNA reads TGTGCCATTACTCCGGGACAGGGGGCTTACGAGCAGTACTTC. The full variable domain, rest sourced from reference TRBV2 and TRBJ2-7, is EPEVTQTPSHQVTQMGQEVILRCVPISNHLYFYWYRQILGQKVEFLVSFYNNEISEKSEIFDDQFSVERPDGSNFTLKIRSTKLEDSAMYFCAITPGQGAYEQYFGPGTRLTVT.

As DNA, the CDR3 is TGCAGCGTTGTGACCGAAAATCTAGACACAGATACGCAGTATTTT. Translating gives CSVVTENLDTDTQYF. This chain uses TRBV29-1 with TRBJ2-3; D is uncertain. This CDR3 has 15 amino acids. V was pared by 4 bases and J by 2 bases, with 16 bases between. Germline V lookup: CDR1 SQVTM, CDR2 ANQGSEA.

The chain couples TRBV19 to TRBJ2-7, with D perhaps matching TRBD2 (6 bases). This CDR3 comprises 14 residues. Trimming stripped 1 base from V and 0 bases from J, with 7 bases between. CDR1 is LNHDA and CDR2 is SQIVND in the germline V gene (reference sequence). This CDR3 is CASSIGRGSYEQYF. CDR3 bases: TGTGCCAGTAGTATAGGGCGGGGCTCCTACGAGCAGTACTTC. The complete variable domain, with remaining parts taken from reference TRBV19 and TRBJ2-7, reads DGGITQSPKYLFRKEGQNVTLSCEQNLNHDAMYWYRQDPGQGLRLIYYSQIVNDFQKGDIAEGYSVSREKKESFPLTVTSAQKNPTAFYLCASSIGRGSYEQYFGPGTRLTVT.

This clonotype has only one observation. Here the CDR3 omits its conserved ending phenylalanine or tryptophan, so a read error is the likely source. The V gene is TRBV2, the J gene TRBJ1-4, with D unresolved. V lost 6 bases to trimming and J lost 7 bases, with 15 bases between them. This CDR3 contains 14 residues. Germline V CDR1 and CDR2: SNHLY, FYNNEI. The CDR3 loop reads CASRGVADTEKLFS. In nucleotides, the CDR3 is TGTGCCAGCAGGGGAGTAGCCGACACTGAAAAACTGTTTTCT.